A single sample is the source of the 32 T cell receptor beta chains below, sequenced in a study of blood T cell repertoires in COVID-19. Profiled with immunoSEQ multiplex PCR; TCRdb holds only in-frame clones, not every one. The sample holds roughly 230,000 clones, roughly 83% seen once. The sample was peripheral blood. The source is a woman aged 50 to 60 with acute or convalescent COVID-19.

This clone was seen once. This chain links TRBV12-5 with TRBJ1-1, with 11 nucleotides matching TRBD1. This CDR3 comprises 16 residues. The germline V gene has CDR1 LGHNT and CDR2 FRNRAP. The V segment lost 0 bases and the J segment 4 bases; nucleotides outside the gene matches: 4. The CDR3 spells CASGLVLGQGVTEAFF. The CDR3 region has the DNA TGTGCTAGTGGTTTGGTACTGGGACAGGGGGTCACTGAAGCTTTCTTT.

DNA for the CDR3: TGTGCCAGCAGCTTAGGTAGTGAGAACACTGAAGCTTTCTTT. Encoded protein: CASSLGSENTEAFF. The V gene is TRBV7-6, the J gene TRBJ1-1; D gene uncertain. This CDR3 comprises 14 residues. Deletions cut 1 base from V and 1 base from J, with 7 bases between. Germline V CDR1 and CDR2: SGHVS, FNYEAQ.

The rearrangement uses TRBV28 and TRBJ2-2; the D gene is possibly TRBD2 (5 bases). The CDR3 has 15 amino acids. Trimming took off 7 bases at V and 2 bases at J, with 14 bases between the two ends. CDR1 MDHEN and CDR2 SYDVKM come from the germline V gene. The CDR3: CASNPRADNTGELFF. In DNA, the CDR3 is TGTGCCAGCAACCCGAGAGCGGATAACACCGGGGAGCTGTTTTTT.

This rearrangement joins TRBV15 to TRBJ1-3, with no clear D. CDR1 and CDR2 (germline): LNHNV, YYDKDF (reference sequence). The CDR3 totals 15 residues. V lost 4 bases, J lost 2 bases, and 12 bases lay in between. The CDR3 protein is CATSTRRVPGNTIYF. The CDR3 DNA follows: TGTGCCACCAGCACCAGGAGGGTTCCTGGAAACACCATATATTTT.

The CDR3, as DNA: TGTGCCAGCGGGAGGGGATTGAGGAACACCGGGGAGCTGTTTTTT. Its protein is CASGRGLRNTGELFF. The chain couples TRBV27 to TRBJ2-2, with TRBD2 matching over 7 bases. Germline lookup yields CDR1 MNHEY and CDR2 SMNVEV (reference sequence). J gave up 1 base and V 8 bases, and 7 bases lay outside the gene matches. The CDR3 sequence is 15 residues long.

The chain joins TRBV5-1 to TRBJ2-5, with 7 bases lining up with TRBD1. Germline loops: CDR1 SGHRS, CDR2 YFSETQ. The length of the CDR3 is 16 residues. V lost 0 bases, J lost 1 base, and 6 bases stayed unmatched. This chain's CDR3 is CASSLVGTDIQETQYF. In nucleotides, the CDR3 is TGCGCCAGCAGCTTGGTAGGGACAGATATCCAAGAGACCCAGTACTTC. Drawing the rest from reference TRBV5-1 and TRBJ2-5, the complete variable domain is KAGVTQTPRYLIKTRGQQVTLSCSPISGHRSVSWYQQTPGQGLQFLFEYFSETQRNKGNFPGRFSGRQFSNSRSEMNVSTLELGDSALYLCASSLVGTDIQETQYFGPGTRLLVL.

The V call is TRBV19, the J call TRBJ1-5; possibly TRBD1 for D (5 bases). V was cut by 3 bases and J by 5 bases, with 11 bases left in between. The CDR3 is 14 amino acids. Germline V CDR1 and CDR2: LNHDA, SQIVND (reference sequence). CDR3 protein: CASSIQGRDQPQHF. The CDR3 DNA reads as TGTGCCAGTAGTATCCAGGGTAGGGATCAGCCCCAGCATTTT.

This clone was counted only a few times. This chain connects TRBV7-2 to TRBJ2-1; a weak D match, TRBD2 (6 bases). Trimming pared 1 base from V and 8 bases from J, leaving 12 bases between. Per the germline V gene, CDR1 is SGHTA and CDR2 is FQGNSA. CDR3 length: 14 residues. The CDR3 bases are TGTGCCAGCAGCTTAGGGCTAGCGATAGATGAGCAGTTCTTC. Translation: CASSLGLAIDEQFF.

The chain couples TRBV11-2 to TRBJ1-1; 10 bases fit TRBD1. Germline V gene sequence: CDR1 SGHAT, CDR2 FQNNGV. This CDR3 has 15 residues. V gave up 5 bases and J gave up 2 bases; unmatched junction bases: 5. The chain's CDR3 is CASSATGGINTEAFF. In nucleotides, the CDR3 is TGTGCCAGCAGCGCGACAGGGGGCATTAACACTGAAGCTTTCTTT.

The chain employs TRBV5-6 and TRBJ1-5; D unclear. The CDR3 consists of 14 residues. Trimming pared 4 bases from V and 0 bases from J, leaving 8 bases between. Germline V gene data show CDR1 as SGHDT and CDR2 as YYEEEE. Here the CDR3 reads CASSLSYSNQPQHF. The CDR3 nucleotides are TGTGCCAGCAGCCTTTCGTATAGCAATCAGCCCCAGCATTTT.

CDR3 sequence: CASSTSRAGGGMDTQYF. DNA for the CDR3: TGTGCCAGCAGCACAAGTAGGGCCGGGGGGGGTATGGATACGCAGTATTTT. The chain employs TRBV9 and TRBJ2-3, with 8 nucleotides matching TRBD2. Germline-derived CDR1 and CDR2 are SGDLS and YYNGEE. The CDR3 consists of 17 residues. V lost 4 bases to trimming and J lost 6 bases; unmatched junction nucleotides: 16.

The chain joins TRBV10-3 to TRBJ1-5, with no clear D. Trimming removed 2 bases from V and 7 bases from J, with 12 bases in between. The CDR3 runs to 14 residues. Germline V gene lookup returns CDR1 ENHRY and CDR2 SYGVKD. CDR3 residues: CAISEEAIGQPQHF. Written as DNA, the CDR3 is TGTGCCATCAGTGAGGAGGCTATCGGCCAGCCCCAGCATTTT.

The rearrangement joins TRBV27 to TRBJ2-1; no firm D call. Germline CDR1 reads MNHEY; CDR2 reads SMNVEV (reference sequence). The V gene lost 1 base and the J gene lost 2 bases, with 9 bases spanning the gap. The CDR3 length is 15 residues. CDR3 in amino acids: CASSLWLGTYNEQFF. In nucleotides, the CDR3 is TGTGCCAGCAGTTTATGGCTAGGTACCTACAATGAGCAGTTCTTC.

The chain couples TRBV6-2 or TRBV6-3 to TRBJ2-7, with D possibly TRBD2 on 6 matching bases. Trimming pared 5 bases from V and 0 bases from J, leaving 11 bases between. Germline values: CDR1 MNHEY, CDR2 SVGEGT. This CDR3 is built from 14 residues. The CDR3 sequence is CASSRGLVSYEQYF. CDR3 coding DNA: TGTGCCAGCAGTCGGGGACTGGTCTCCTACGAGCAGTACTTC.

This clone was seen once. Here the CDR3 reads CASKIWTMGNQPQHF. In nucleotides, the CDR3 is TGTGCCAGTAAAATTTGGACAATGGGCAATCAGCCCCAGCATTTT. The V gene is TRBV19, the J gene TRBJ1-5, with a weak D call TRBD1 (5 bases). The CDR3 contains 15 residues. Trimming removed 7 bases at V and 2 bases at J, with 15 bases between. Germline V gene sequence: CDR1 LNHDA, CDR2 SQIVND (reference sequence).

This clone was counted only a few times. Other DNA sequences in the sample encode the same CDR3. The chain is built from TRBV20-1 and TRBJ2-7; a weak D match, TRBD1 (6 bases). The CDR3 spans 11 residues. In germline, CDR1 is DFQATT, CDR2 SNEGSKA (reference sequence). The V end was cut by 3 bases, the J end by 3 bases, with 6 bases between. The CDR3 nucleotides are TGCAGTGCTAGGGACAGCTACGAGCAGTACTTC. Protein product: CSARDSYEQYF.

This clone was observed once. The genes are TRBV28 and TRBJ2-1; a weak D match, TRBD2 (5 bases). The ends were cut back, 4 bases at V and 12 bases at J, with 10 bases in the middle. The germline gives CDR1 MDHEN, CDR2 SYDVKM. The length of the CDR3 is 11 residues. The CDR3 region has the DNA TGTGCCAGCAGTTCCCCGGGATCGCAGTTCTTC. This encodes CASSSPGSQFF.

The genes are TRBV5-6 and TRBJ1-5; possibly TRBD1 for D (6 bases). This CDR3 has 14 amino acids. The V and J ends lost 1 base and 5 bases respectively, with 10 bases between them. Germline values: CDR1 SGHDT, CDR2 YYEEEE. The CDR3, as DNA: TGTGCCAGCAGCTTGACAGGGAGGGATCAGCCCCAGCATTTT. Translated, it gives CASSLTGRDQPQHF.

The chain is built from TRBV25-1 and TRBJ1-4; tentative D call: TRBD1 (5 bases). V was shortened by 1 base and J by 8 bases, with 14 bases between the two germline ends. CDR1 MGHDK and CDR2 SYGVNS come from the germline V gene. The CDR3 extends over 15 amino acids. As DNA, the CDR3 is TGTGCCAGCAGTGAATCGGGGGGTAGGGGCGAAAAACTGTTTTTT. Protein: CASSESGGRGEKLFF.

The rearrangement uses TRBV14 and TRBJ1-1, with D uncertain. Germline assignment: CDR1 SGHDN and CDR2 FVKESK. The V and J ends lost 5 bases and 7 bases respectively, with 14 bases between them. The CDR3 length is 13 residues. CDR3 nucleotides: TGTGCCAGCAGCAAAAGCGGGTGGAGTGAAGCTTTCTTT. Translation: CASSKSGWSEAFF.

The chain combines TRBV7-2 with TRBJ2-2; D might be TRBD2 (7 bases). The CDR3 runs 15 residues. The germline CDR1 and CDR2 sequences are SGHTA and FQGNSA. V dropped 3 bases and J dropped 7 bases, with 15 bases sitting between them. The chain's CDR3 is CASSFFGGHVGELFF. The CDR3 DNA is TGTGCCAGCAGCTTTTTCGGGGGGCACGTCGGGGAGCTGTTTTTT.

This chain joins TRBV10-3 and TRBJ2-7, with 7 bases identical to TRBD2. V gave up 4 bases and J gave up 4 bases; unmatched junction bases: 7. CDR1 and CDR2 (germline): ENHRY, SYGVKD. This CDR3 has 14 residues. The CDR3 nucleotides read TGTGCCATCAGTGTGGGAGGGGAGGGGTACGAGCAGTACTTC. This codes for CAISVGGEGYEQYF.

The chain has TRBV19 and TRBJ1-6; D is possibly TRBD1 (6 bases). With 7 bases removed from V and 6 bases from J, the gap between germline ends came to 10 bases. Germline lookup yields CDR1 LNHDA and CDR2 SQIVND (reference sequence). CDR3 size: 13 residues. The CDR3 nucleotides are TGTGCCAGTATGGACAGCGGTAATTCACCCCTCCACTTT. Its protein product is CASMDSGNSPLHF.

This clone is a singleton in its sample. V is TRBV5-6 and J is TRBJ2-2; 7 nucleotides align to TRBD2. Germline values: CDR1 SGHDT, CDR2 YYEEEE. After removal of 2 bases from V and 2 bases from J, the junction contained 3 bases not matched to a gene. The CDR3 consists of 15 residues. Here the CDR3 reads CASSLRGVNTGELFF. DNA of the CDR3: TGTGCCAGCAGCTTACGGGGGGTTAACACCGGGGAGCTGTTTTTT.

This clone occurred a few times. The chain joins TRBV11-2 to TRBJ2-7; D is perhaps TRBD2 (6 bases). Trimming removed 5 bases from V and 2 bases from J, with 13 bases in between. CDR3 length: 14 residues. Germline CDR1 reads SGHAT; CDR2 reads FQNNGV. The CDR3 DNA sequence: TGTGCCAGCAGCGGAAACCCGGGGGCCTACGAGCAGTACTTC. This sequence encodes CASSGNPGAYEQYF.

This chain links TRBV19 with TRBJ1-3, with a weak D call TRBD1 (6 bases). This CDR3 has 14 amino acids. Per the germline V gene, CDR1 is LNHDA and CDR2 is SQIVND (reference sequence). Trimming took off 5 bases at V and 0 bases at J, with 8 bases between the two ends. CDR3 sequence reads: CASSLDSSGNTIYF. The CDR3 DNA follows: TGTGCCAGTAGTCTGGACAGCTCTGGAAACACCATATATTTT.

The rearrangement joins TRBV11-3 to TRBJ2-2; 9 bases are shared with TRBD1. V gave up 7 bases and J gave up 6 bases; unmatched junction bases: 6. Germline CDR1 is SGHNT and CDR2 is YENEEA. This CDR3 is built from 14 residues. The CDR3 bases are TGTGCCAGCACATTGGGACAGGGTTCCGGGGAGCTGTTTTTT. Its protein product is CASTLGQGSGELFF.

This chain joins TRBV11-2 and TRBJ1-1; the D is unclear. V lost 2 bases and J lost 0, with 16 bases in between. Germline V gives CDR1 SGHAT, CDR2 FQNNGV. The CDR3 loop spans 17 amino acids. CDR3 DNA: TGTGCCAGCAGCTTAAACGTTGCCACTGTCATGAACACTGAAGCTTTCTTT. Encoded protein: CASSLNVATVMNTEAFF.

V and J are TRBV28 and TRBJ1-2; 7 nucleotides agree with TRBD1. CDR1 and CDR2 from the germline V gene are MDHEN and SYDVKM. The CDR3 length is 16 residues. The V segment lost 6 bases and the J segment 5 bases; nucleotides outside the gene matches: 15. The CDR3 region is CASSSGTAYVKYGYTF. CDR3 DNA sequence: TGTGCCAGCAGCTCCGGGACAGCATACGTCAAATATGGCTACACCTTC.

V usage is TRBV28 and J usage is TRBJ1-1; 8 bases line up with TRBD1. The CDR3 length is 12 residues. Germline V lookup: CDR1 MDHEN, CDR2 SYDVKM. V was pared by 6 bases and J by 11 bases, with 8 bases of the junction left unmatched. The CDR3 sequence is CASRPTTGEAFF. In nucleotides, the CDR3 is TGTGCCAGCAGACCCACGACAGGGGAGGCTTTCTTT. Full variable domain (outside the CDR3, taken from reference TRBV28 and TRBJ1-1): DVKVTQSSRYLVKRTGEKVFLECVQDMDHENMFWYRQDPGLGLRLIYFSYDVKMKEKGDIPEGYSVSREKKERFSLILESASTNQTSMYLCASRPTTGEAFFGQGTRLTVV.

This chain links TRBV19 with TRBJ2-1; 8 positions agree with TRBD2. V dropped 3 bases and J dropped 0; count of bases not matched to a gene: 7. In germline, CDR1 is LNHDA, CDR2 SQIVND (reference sequence). The CDR3 covers 17 residues. The CDR3 sequence: CASSIPAGGSSYNEQFF. The CDR3 nucleotides read TGTGCCAGTAGTATCCCCGCGGGGGGTAGCTCCTACAATGAGCAGTTCTTC.

This chain links TRBV6-2 or TRBV6-3 with TRBJ1-5, with TRBD1 matching over 10 bases. V shed 4 bases and J 5 bases; nucleotides not matched to a gene: 20. The CDR3 covers 20 residues. Germline V CDR1 and CDR2: MNHEY, SVGEGT. In nucleotides, the CDR3 is TGTGCCAGCAGTTCGCTCCCTAAGACAGGGGGCTGGAACTCGTATCAGCCCCAGCATTTT. As protein: CASSSLPKTGGWNSYQPQHF.